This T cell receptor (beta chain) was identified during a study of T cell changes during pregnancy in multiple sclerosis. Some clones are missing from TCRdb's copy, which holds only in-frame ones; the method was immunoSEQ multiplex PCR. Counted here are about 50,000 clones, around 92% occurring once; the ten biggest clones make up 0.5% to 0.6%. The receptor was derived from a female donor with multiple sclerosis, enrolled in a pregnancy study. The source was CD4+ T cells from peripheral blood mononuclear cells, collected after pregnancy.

The CDR3 sequence is CATSRGTVMQETQYF. In nucleotides, the CDR3 is TGTGCCACCAGCAGGGGGACAGTAATGCAAGAGACCCAGTACTTC. The rearrangement links TRBV15 to TRBJ2-5; TRBD1 aligns across 7 bases. This CDR3 spans 15 amino acids. V trimming: 3 bases; J trimming: 2 bases; junction bases outside the gene matches: 6. Per germline, CDR1 LNHNV and CDR2 YYDKDF (reference sequence).